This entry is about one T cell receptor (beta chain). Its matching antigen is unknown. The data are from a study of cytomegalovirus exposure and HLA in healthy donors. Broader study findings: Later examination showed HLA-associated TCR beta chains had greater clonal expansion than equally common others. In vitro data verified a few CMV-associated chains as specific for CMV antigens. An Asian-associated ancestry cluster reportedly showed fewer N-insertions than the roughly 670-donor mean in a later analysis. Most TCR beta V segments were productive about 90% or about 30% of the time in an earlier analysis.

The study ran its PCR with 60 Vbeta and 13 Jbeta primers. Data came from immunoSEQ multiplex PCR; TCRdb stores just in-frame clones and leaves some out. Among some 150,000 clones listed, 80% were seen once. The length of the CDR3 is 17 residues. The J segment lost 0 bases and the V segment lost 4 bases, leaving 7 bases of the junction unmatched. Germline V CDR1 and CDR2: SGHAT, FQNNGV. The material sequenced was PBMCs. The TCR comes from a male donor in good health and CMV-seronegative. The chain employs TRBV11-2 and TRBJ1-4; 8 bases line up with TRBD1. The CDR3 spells CASSSDRVFATNEKLFF. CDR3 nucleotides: TGTGCCAGCAGCTCGGACAGGGTTTTTGCAACTAATGAAAAACTGTTTTTT.